This is a list of T cell receptor beta chains from one sample in a study of control samples from healthy donors and cancer patients. Some clones are missing from TCRdb's copy, which holds only in-frame ones; the method was immunoSEQ multiplex PCR. The table includes about 140,000 clones, about nine tenths detected once. Sequenced sample: blood. All receptors derive from a man aged 30 to 39 in good health. Both conserved end residues are part of each CDR3. The order of the fields is J gene, D gene, CDR3 length, clone size, V gene, CDR3 DNA, CDR3 protein. The D gene is left open where the match is weak. The size entry is marked missing in some rows and otherwise reads once, few, many or a size class.

>TRBJ2-3|NA|14|NA|TRBV5-1
TGCGCCAGCAGCTTTGGGCTAGATGTTGATACGCAGTATTTT
CASSFGLDVDTQYF
>TRBJ2-7|NA|14|NA|TRBV6-5
TGTGCCAGCAGATCCCTAAAGGGAGGCTACGAGCAGTACTTC
CASRSLKGGYEQYF
>TRBJ1-4|NA|14|NA|TRBV19
TGTGCCAGTAGTATCAGGGGTAAAGATGAAAAACTGTTTTTT
CASSIRGKDEKLFF
>TRBJ1-2|NA|15|NA|TRBV7-6
TGTGCCAGCAGCTCCCGTCGGGACAAGTCACTTGGCTACACCTTC
CASSSRRDKSLGYTF
>TRBJ2-1|NA|12|NA|TRBV6-2/TRBV6-3
TGTGCCAGCAGTGGCCAGGGTCATGAGCAGTTCTTC
CASSGQGHEQFF
>TRBJ2-1|NA|13|NA|TRBV7-2
TGTGCCAGCAGCATAAGGGCGTTCAATGAGCAGTTCTTC
CASSIRAFNEQFF
>TRBJ1-2|TRBD1|12|NA|TRBV19
TGTGCCAGTCGTCAGGGGGCCGGGCGCTACACCTTC
CASRQGAGRYTF
>TRBJ2-4|NA|15|NA|TRBV7-2
TGTGCCAGCAGCATCCGGGGACCGGACAAAAACATTCAGTACTTC
CASSIRGPDKNIQYF
>TRBJ2-3|NA|16|once|TRBV18
TGTGCCAGCTCACCCTGGAGGGCGGGGAGCACAGATACGCAGTATTTT
CASSPWRAGSTDTQYF
>TRBJ2-7|TRBD2|13|NA|TRBV19
TGTGCCAGTAGGTCTAGCGGGAGCTACGAGCAGTACTTC
CASRSSGSYEQYF
>TRBJ1-1|NA|17|NA|TRBV7-8
TGTGCCAGCAGCTTTGTTACTGGTGGGACCAGGAACACTGAAGCTTTCTTT
CASSFVTGGTRNTEAFF
>TRBJ2-3|TRBD1|14|NA|TRBV6-5
TGTGCCACCGTAAACAGGGGGGTCGCAGATACGCAGTATTTT
CATVNRGVADTQYF
>TRBJ2-1|NA|14|few|TRBV6-2/TRBV6-3
TGTGCCAGCAGTATAGAGGTCACCGCAAATGAGCAGTTCTTC
CASSIEVTANEQFF
>TRBJ1-4|TRBD1|14|NA|TRBV28
TGTGCCAGCCAACTACAGGGGGCGAGGGAAAAACTGTTTTTT
CASQLQGAREKLFF
>TRBJ2-3|TRBD2|15|NA|TRBV29-1
TGCAGCGTCCTACTAGCGGGTGAAAGCACAGATACGCAGTATTTT
CSVLLAGESTDTQYF
>TRBJ2-7|NA|17|NA|TRBV10-3
TGTGCCATCAGTGAACCGGGACAATCAAAGGGCACCTACGAGCAGTACTTC
CAISEPGQSKGTYEQYF
>TRBJ2-6|NA|16|NA|TRBV27
TGTGCCAGCAGTTTGCAGGGGATGAGCGGGGCCAACGTCCTGACTTTC
CASSLQGMSGANVLTF
>TRBJ2-1|NA|14|NA|TRBV5-5
TGTGCCAGCAGCCAGAGGACAGTAAACAATGAGCAGTTCTTC
CASSQRTVNNEQFF
>TRBJ2-7|TRBD2|16|NA|TRBV6-2/TRBV6-3
TGTGCCAGCAGCAGCTTAGCGGGAAGGGCCTCCTACGAGCAGTACTTC
CASSSLAGRASYEQYF
>TRBJ1-2|NA|14|NA|TRBV19
TGTGCCAGTAGCCGTAACACCGCTAACTATGGCTACACCTTC
CASSRNTANYGYTF
>TRBJ1-3|NA|16|NA|TRBV4-1
TGCGCCAGCAGCCAAGAGCCGAAACACTCTGGAAACACCATATATTTT
CASSQEPKHSGNTIYF
>TRBJ1-2|NA|15|NA|TRBV28
TGTGCCACAAATCCCGCGGGAGCAGTAAACTATGGCTACACCTTC
CATNPAGAVNYGYTF
>TRBJ1-4|NA|14|NA|TRBV2
TGTGCCAGCAGTGAGAGAGGGGAGAGTGAAAAACTGTTTTTT
CASSERGESEKLFF
>TRBJ1-6|TRBD1|18|once|TRBV5-8
TGTGCCAGCAGCAACCCCGGGACAGCGAGCTCCTATAATTCACCCCTCCACTTT
CASSNPGTASSYNSPLHF
>TRBJ2-7|NA|13|NA|TRBV6-5
TGTGCCAGCACCGAAAATTGGCCGGGTGAGCAGTACTTC
CASTENWPGEQYF
>TRBJ1-2|NA|12|NA|TRBV28
TGTGCCAGCAGTTTATCTGGAGGTGGCTACACCTTC
CASSLSGGGYTF
>TRBJ2-4|NA|17|NA|TRBV4-2
TGTGCCAGCAGCCAAGGCGAAGTTTTTTCATCCAAAAACATTCAGTACTTC
CASSQGEVFSSKNIQYF
>TRBJ2-3|TRBD1|14|NA|TRBV2
TGTGCCAGCACCCTGGGACAGGGTCCAGATACGCAGTATTTT
CASTLGQGPDTQYF
>TRBJ2-3|NA|14|NA|TRBV19
TGTGCCAGTACCCGAGCAGCGAGCACAGATACGCAGTATTTT
CASTRAASTDTQYF
>TRBJ2-2|TRBD1|17|NA|TRBV24-1
TGTGCCACCAGTGACCGTACCGGGACAGGGCGGGCCGGGGAGCTGTTTTTT
CATSDRTGTGRAGELFF
>TRBJ2-1|NA|17|NA|TRBV9
TGTGCCAGCAGCCCCTCCGGGACGGATAGCTCCTACAATGAGCAGTTCTTC
CASSPSGTDSSYNEQFF
>TRBJ2-5|TRBD2|15|once|TRBV4-1
TGCGCCAGCAGCCAAGCCACGGGAGCGGGGGAGACCCAGTACTTC
CASSQATGAGETQYF
>TRBJ2-5|NA|12|NA|TRBV18
TGTGCCAGCTCCAGAGGGGAAGAGACCCAGTACTTC
CASSRGEETQYF
>TRBJ1-2|NA|17|NA|TRBV19
TGTGCCAGTAGTATAGGCCCCGGACACACCCCGAAGTCGGGCTACACCTTC
CASSIGPGHTPKSGYTF
>TRBJ2-7|NA|15|NA|TRBV5-4
TGTGCCAGCAGCTTGACGGGACACCCGCCTTACGAGCAGTACTTC
CASSLTGHPPYEQYF
>TRBJ2-1|TRBD1|13|NA|TRBV11-2
TGTGCCAGCAGCTCGGACAGGGGGCTGGTGCAGTTCTTC
CASSSDRGLVQFF
>TRBJ2-3|TRBD2|16|NA|TRBV5-4
TGTGCCAGCAGCTTGGGACTAGCGGGGATCACAGATACGCAGTATTTT
CASSLGLAGITDTQYF
>TRBJ1-5|TRBD1|17|NA|TRBV5-6
TGTGCCAGCAGCTTGGGAGAACAGGGGCGCTTCAATCAGCCCCAGCATTTT
CASSLGEQGRFNQPQHF
>TRBJ1-4|NA|15|NA|TRBV5-8
TGTGCCAGCAGCTTGGTGGGCAGCCGTAATGAAAAACTGTTTTTT
CASSLVGSRNEKLFF
>TRBJ1-5|NA|18|NA|TRBV7-9
TGTGCCAGCAGCTTAGTTTCTGGACACCTAACCTTCAATCAGCCCCAGCATTTT
CASSLVSGHLTFNQPQHF
>TRBJ1-2|NA|13|once|TRBV2
TGTGCCAGCAGACCGGGGCCCAACTATGGCTACACCTTC
CASRPGPNYGYTF
>TRBJ2-3|NA|14|NA|TRBV19
TGTGCCAGTAGCCCCAGGGACTCCACAGATACGCAGTATTTT
CASSPRDSTDTQYF
>TRBJ2-2|NA|16|few|TRBV4-2
TGTGCCAGCAGCCAAGCACCGTTGGGGGCAACCGGGGAGCTGTTTTTT
CASSQAPLGATGELFF
>TRBJ2-1|TRBD2|13|NA|TRBV7-2
TGTGCCAGCAGCTTAGGGGGGGGAAATGAGCAGTTCTTC
CASSLGGGNEQFF
>TRBJ2-4|NA|13|NA|TRBV6-6
TGTGCTTCCGCTTCGGACGGATCAAACATTCAGTACTTC
CASASDGSNIQYF